This is a list of T cell receptor beta chains from one sample in a study of Ad26.COV2.S vaccination and SARS-CoV-2 variants. Only in-frame clones appear in the TCRdb table, and some are missing; sequencing was by immunoSEQ multiplex PCR. The data show 350,000 to 500,000 clones, with 90% seen just once and over 9% held by the top ten. The sample consisted of peripheral blood, taken in a trial of Ad26.COV2.S vaccine versus placebo. These receptors all stem from a person between 18 and 65 years old who received the Ad26.COV2.S COVID-19 vaccine or a placebo. Both conserved end residues are part of each CDR3. Each record gives: J gene, V gene, D gene, clone size, CDR3 protein, CDR3 DNA. The D gene is left open where the match is weak. The listing skips clone size in some rows; elsewhere it reads once, few, many or a size class.

>TRBJ1-1|TRBV4-3|.|.
CASSQDQGWEAFF
TGCGCCAGCAGCCAAGATCAGGGCTGGGAAGCTTTCTTT
>TRBJ2-1|TRBV9|.|.
CASSLTALPLNNEQFF
TGTGCCAGCAGCCTAACAGCCTTACCTTTGAACAATGAGCAGTTCTTC
>TRBJ1-1|TRBV2|.|.
CASRVDRLDTEAFF
TGTGCCAGCAGGGTAGACCGGCTTGACACTGAAGCTTTCTTT
>TRBJ1-1|TRBV27|.|.
CASSLRAEPNEAFF
TGTGCCAGCAGTTTAAGGGCGGAACCGAATGAAGCTTTCTTT
>TRBJ2-1|TRBV10-3|.|.
CAISESGAHEQFF
TGTGCCATCAGTGAGTCGGGGGCGCATGAGCAGTTCTTC
>TRBJ1-1|TRBV9|TRBD1|.
CASSYRDRDTEAFF
TGTGCCAGCAGCTACCGGGACAGGGACACTGAAGCTTTCTTT
>TRBJ2-7|TRBV5-5|.|.
CASSLAYEQYF
TGTGCCAGCAGCCTGGCCTACGAGCAGTACTTC
>TRBJ1-1|TRBV6-2/TRBV6-3|.|once
CASSYSTGNTEAFF
TGTGCCAGCAGTTACTCGACCGGGAACACTGAAGCTTTCTTT
>TRBJ1-2|TRBV7-2|TRBD1|.
CASSSQTGIRHGYTF
TGTGCCAGCAGCTCCCAGACAGGGATTCGGCATGGCTACACCTTC
>TRBJ2-1|TRBV11-3|.|.
CASSLAASVDTRNEQFF
TGTGCCAGCAGCTTAGCTGCTAGCGTAGATACACGCAATGAGCAGTTCTTC
>TRBJ1-2|TRBV7-9|.|.
CASSLARAGRTYGYTF
TGTGCCAGCAGCTTAGCGAGGGCAGGGAGGACCTATGGCTACACCTTC
>TRBJ2-3|TRBV18|.|.
CASSKRDTTDTQYF
TGTGCCAGCTCAAAACGGGACACCACAGATACGCAGTATTTT
>TRBJ1-5|TRBV12-3/TRBV12-4|.|.
CASTPNAVQPQHF
TGTGCCAGCACCCCTAACGCGGTTCAGCCCCAGCATTTT
>TRBJ2-2|TRBV6-5|.|.
CASILSRGTGELFF
TGTGCCAGCATCTTGTCAAGGGGCACCGGGGAGCTGTTTTTT
>TRBJ2-7|TRBV27|TRBD2|few
CASSLRGLAGTYEQYF
TGTGCCAGCAGTTTACGGGGACTAGCGGGGACCTACGAGCAGTACTTC
>TRBJ1-5|TRBV6-4|.|once
CASSEQFNQPQHF
TGTGCCAGCAGTGAGCAGTTCAATCAGCCCCAGCATTTT
>TRBJ2-7|TRBV5-4|TRBD2|.
CASSFPGGDEQYF
TGTGCCAGCAGCTTCCCGGGAGGGGACGAGCAGTACTTC
>TRBJ2-3|TRBV30|TRBD1|.
CAWSVGTVNTQYF
TGTGCCTGGAGCGTCGGGACAGTAAATACGCAGTATTTT
>TRBJ2-7|TRBV6-5|.|.
CASSYSKASTYEQYF
TGTGCCAGCAGTTACTCGAAGGCTAGCACCTACGAGCAGTACTTC
>TRBJ2-7|TRBV29-1|TRBD2|.
CSVQSGLVDEQYF
TGCAGCGTTCAATCGGGACTAGTCGACGAGCAGTACTTC
>TRBJ1-6|TRBV6-1|TRBD1|.
CASSPGQGNSPLHF
TGTGCCAGCAGTCCGGGACAGGGGAATTCACCCCTCCACTTT
>TRBJ2-7|TRBV3-1/TRBV3-2|TRBD1|.
CASSQGGTGYFPYEQYF
TGTGCCAGCAGCCAAGGCGGGACAGGCTACTTTCCCTACGAGCAGTACTTC
>TRBJ2-7|TRBV30|TRBD1|.
CAWDDREISHEQYF
TGTGCCTGGGATGACAGGGAAATCTCCCACGAGCAGTACTTC
>TRBJ2-1|TRBV9|.|.
CASSVEGETYNEQFF
TGTGCCAGCAGCGTAGAAGGGGAGACCTACAATGAGCAGTTCTTC
>TRBJ2-1|TRBV7-9|.|.
CASSLGVSEIYNEQFF
TGTGCCAGCAGCTTGGGTGTTAGCGAAATCTACAATGAGCAGTTCTTC
>TRBJ2-7|TRBV10-1|TRBD1|once
CASSESSGTGVSYF
TGCGCCAGCAGTGAGTCCTCCGGGACAGGGGTTTCGTACTTC
>TRBJ1-6|TRBV7-2|.|few
CASSPDWNSPLHF
TGTGCCAGCAGCCCGGACTGGAATTCACCCCTCCACTTT
>TRBJ1-1|TRBV7-9|.|few
CASSFPGSLNTEAFF
TGTGCCAGCAGCTTCCCCGGGTCACTGAACACTGAAGCTTTCTTT
>TRBJ2-4|TRBV15|.|.
CATSPPVAKNIQYF
TGTGCCACCAGCCCGCCCGTAGCCAAAAACATTCAGTACTTC